This is a list of T cell receptor beta chains from one sample in a study of blood T cell repertoires in COVID-19. The data were produced by immunoSEQ multiplex PCR, yet TCRdb's version contains in-frame clones alone and is incomplete. This sample has a few hundred thousand clones, with approximately 88% found just once. The sample comprised PBMCs or T cells enriched from blood (not recorded which). These receptors were collected from a woman in her 40s with acute COVID-19. CDR3s include the opening cysteine and the closing phenylalanine or tryptophan. The order of the fields is CDR3 protein, CDR3 DNA, clone size, D gene, J gene, V gene. The D gene is left open where the match is weak. Clone size is stated in some rows and not others, as once, few, many or a class when expanded.

CASSPRWRGYNTEAFF TGTGCCAGCAGCCCTCGGTGGAGGGGCTATAACACTGAAGCTTTCTTT few NA TRBJ1-1 TRBV7-9
CASSQGQGSSTDTQYF TGTGCCAGCAGCCAGGGACAGGGATCTAGCACAGATACGCAGTATTTT NA TRBD1 TRBJ2-3 TRBV4-2
CASRDDRGHTDTQYF TGTGCCAGCAGGGATGACAGGGGGCACACAGATACGCAGTATTTT NA TRBD1 TRBJ2-3 TRBV2
CSVTSTDTQYF TGCAGCGTCACTAGCACAGATACGCAGTATTTT NA NA TRBJ2-3 TRBV29-1
CASSFLPPGTSAGELFF TGCGCCAGCAGCTTCCTCCCTCCCGGGACTAGTGCCGGGGAGCTGTTTTTT once TRBD2 TRBJ2-2 TRBV5-1
CASSVSGTGSGGYTF TGTGCCAGCAGCGTCTCCGGGACAGGTAGTGGCGGCTACACCTTC NA TRBD1 TRBJ1-2 TRBV9
CASSLEQGQPQHF TGTGCCAGCAGCTTAGAACAGGGTCAGCCCCAGCATTTT few NA TRBJ1-5 TRBV7-2
CASSARLGLAGELFF TGTGCCAGCAGCGCCCGTCTGGGACTAGCGGGGGAGCTGTTTTTT NA TRBD2 TRBJ2-2 TRBV7-2
CASSLAHRVGQPQHF TGTGCCAGCAGCTTAGCGCACAGGGTGGGTCAGCCCCAGCATTTT few NA TRBJ1-5 TRBV7-2
CASSLDREDTQYF TGTGCCAGCAGCTTAGATCGGGAAGATACGCAGTATTTT NA NA TRBJ2-3 TRBV11-2